This entry is about one T cell receptor beta chain. No antigen is known for it. The record originates from a study of CD8 T cells in Susac syndrome. Study-level points and caveats: In its TCR sequencing and HLA analysis, the study acknowledged that the number of individuals was relatively small.

The trim removed 3 bases at V and 5 bases at J, leaving 5 bases unmatched. CDR3 size: 13 residues. Germline V gene lookup returns CDR1 SQVTM and CDR2 ANQGSEA. The healthy controls were matched to patients by age and sex. In contrast to the negatively isolated CD8+ and CD4+ T cells, TEMRA cells were FACS-enriched. RNA in amounts of roughly 0.5 to 1 ug was reverse transcribed with random hexamers. TCR beta CDR3 was amplified by immunoSEQ covering 54 Vbeta and 13 Jbeta. From the immunoSEQ multiplex PCR reads, TCRdb called clonotypes with MiXCR, one entry per CDR3 protein. The top ten clones hold 0.12% of a sample with approximately 120,000 distinct CDR3 sequences, just under 95% of them seen once.

This clonotype originated in a human donor in good health. What was sequenced was CD8+ T cells from PBMCs. The chain links TRBV29-1 to TRBJ2-7; 9 nucleotides agree with TRBD1. The CDR3 nucleotides are TGCAGCGTTGAGGGGACAGGGTCCCACGAGCAGTACTTC. This encodes CSVEGTGSHEQYF.